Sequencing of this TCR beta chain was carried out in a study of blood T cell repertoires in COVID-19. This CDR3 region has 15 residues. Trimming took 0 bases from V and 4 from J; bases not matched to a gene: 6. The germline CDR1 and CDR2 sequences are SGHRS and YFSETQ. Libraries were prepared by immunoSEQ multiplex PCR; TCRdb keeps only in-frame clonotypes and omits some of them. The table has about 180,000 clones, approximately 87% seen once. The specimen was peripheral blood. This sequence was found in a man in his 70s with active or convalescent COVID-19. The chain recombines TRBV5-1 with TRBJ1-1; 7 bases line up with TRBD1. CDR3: CASSLETGLGTEAFF. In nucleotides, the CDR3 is TGCGCCAGCAGCTTGGAGACAGGGCTGGGCACTGAAGCTTTCTTT.